This T cell receptor (beta chain) emerged from a study of T-cell reconstitution after alpha-beta-depleted transplantation in children. Researchers prepared the TCRbeta library using unique molecular identifiers, the study reports. One entry per CDR3 protein, called by TCRdb with MiXCR from the PCR reads. The sample lists about 460,000 distinct CDR3 sequences, around 12% occurring once. Trimming shortened V by 0 bases and J by 10 bases, and 15 bases separated the two germline ends. The CDR3 consists of 14 residues. In germline, CDR1 is LGHNA, CDR2 YSLEER. This clonotype was picked up a small number of times.

The sample in question was PBMCs from the stem cell graft donor, obtained from the stem cell graft. This rearrangement joins TRBV4-3 to TRBJ1-1; D gene ambiguous. This sequence originates from a human donor who donated a stem cell graft to a child with combined immunodeficiency. CDR3 DNA: TGCGCCAGCAGCCAAGATTTATCCGGGTCTGCAGCTTTCTTT. Residues: CASSQDLSGSAAFF.